The T cell receptor (beta chain) described here comes from a study of CD8+ T cells in alopecia areata. This CDR3 comprises 12 residues. V was pared by 10 bases and J by 4 bases, with 14 bases between. CDR1 is SNHLY and CDR2 is FYNNEI in the germline V gene. Regarding this clone: Antigen specificity is unknown.

General study results and limits: Sequence data from scalp samples additionally include resident alphabeta T cells of normal skin. Shared TCR sequences were less clear between patients than in mice, possibly partly from HLA diversity.

After isolation, RNA underwent reverse transcription to generate cDNA as the sequencing template. Clones were read by immunoSEQ multiplex PCR, and TCRdb kept only the in-frame ones, dropping some. The sample lists 110,000 to 150,000 clones, about 60% occurring once. The rearrangement joins TRBV2 to TRBJ2-7, with a possible D match to TRBD1 (6 bases). The specimen was CD4+ T cells sorted from blood, collected at week 0. The sequence derives from a human donor with alopecia areata. CDR3 bases: TGTGCCACCAGGGGCGGCCCTTACGAGCAGTACTTC. Residues: CATRGGPYEQYF.